These T cell receptor beta chains were read from a single sample in a study of shared clonotypes between healthy human individuals. The method was immunoSEQ multiplex PCR; TCRdb's version includes in-frame clones alone and lacks a portion of them. The sample includes approximately 2,000,000 clones, 93% seen only once; the top ten take around 1.7%. The sample comprised naive CD8+ T cells from PBMCs. The origin of the receptors is a man younger than 35 in good health. Some clones in this sample may be carry-over from other donors' samples. Each CDR3 is given without its conserved first and last residue. A D gene is named only where the DNA matches it firmly.

>TRBV27|NA
ASSLKGLISTDTQY
>TRBV2|TRBD2
ASSLGAGVTGELF
>TRBV7-8|TRBD2
ASSLLGGRGDTQY
>TRBV5-1|NA
ASSPGYRIQETQY
>TRBV4-3|NA
ASSQGGAQGNEQF
>TRBV27|NA
ASSHLYGEAF
>TRBV7-2|NA
ASSLRFSTYPSNEQF
>TRBV5-1|NA
ASSSLKSPSTDTQY
>TRBV7-9|NA
ASSSTGSNQPQH
>TRBV6-1|TRBD2
ASSAHLILAGATSTDTQY
>TRBV5-1|TRBD1
ASSLQWTGRNDGGYT
>TRBV6-6|NA
ASSYGGSNTEAF
>TRBV6-1|TRBD1
ASRLDRGKVQPQH
>TRBV30|NA
AWSGIDPGVSGNTIY
>TRBV9|TRBD1
ASSWGRGDTQY
>TRBV7-9|NA
ASSFQLGLEGNTIY
>TRBV7-2|NA
ASSWGTGVSGNTIY
>TRBV18|TRBD1
ASSGDRDRVYNEQF
>TRBV11-2|TRBD2
ASSLTSGGYEQY
>TRBV5-4|NA
ASSFLNTEAF
>TRBV27|TRBD2
ASIKAGPSGFSTDTQY
>TRBV21-1|NA
ASSYPLWDRSPPAQH
>TRBV7-9|TRBD1
ASSPRDSNEQY